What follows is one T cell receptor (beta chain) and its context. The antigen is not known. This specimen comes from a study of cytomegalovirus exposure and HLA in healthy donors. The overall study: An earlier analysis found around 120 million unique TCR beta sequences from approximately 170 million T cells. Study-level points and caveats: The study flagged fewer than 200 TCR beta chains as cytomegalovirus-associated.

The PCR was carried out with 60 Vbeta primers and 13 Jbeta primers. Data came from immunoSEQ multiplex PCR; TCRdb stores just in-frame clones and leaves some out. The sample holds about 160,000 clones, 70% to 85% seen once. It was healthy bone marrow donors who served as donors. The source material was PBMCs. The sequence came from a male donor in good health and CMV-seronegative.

This CDR3 reads CASSVDLGAREQYF. The CDR3 bases are TGTGCCAGCAGCGTAGATCTGGGGGCAAGAGAGCAGTACTTC. The chain links TRBV9 to TRBJ2-7; weak D call: TRBD1 (6 bases). The CDR3 consists of 14 residues. The germline V and J ends were trimmed by 0 bases and 7 bases, with 14 bases remaining between them. CDR1 and CDR2 from the germline V gene are SGDLS and YYNGEE.